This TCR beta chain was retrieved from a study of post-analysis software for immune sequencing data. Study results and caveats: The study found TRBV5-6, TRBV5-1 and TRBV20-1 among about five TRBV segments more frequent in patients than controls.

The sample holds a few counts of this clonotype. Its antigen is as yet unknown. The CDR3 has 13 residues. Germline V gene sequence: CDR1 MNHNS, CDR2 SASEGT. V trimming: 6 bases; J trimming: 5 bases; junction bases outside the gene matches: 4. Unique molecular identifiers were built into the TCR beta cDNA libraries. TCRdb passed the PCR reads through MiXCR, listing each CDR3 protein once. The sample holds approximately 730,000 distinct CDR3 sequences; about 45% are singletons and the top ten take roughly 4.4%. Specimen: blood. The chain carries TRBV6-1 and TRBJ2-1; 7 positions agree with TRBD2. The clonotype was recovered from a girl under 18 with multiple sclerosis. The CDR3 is CASRPSGDNEQFF. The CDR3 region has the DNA TGTGCCAGCAGACCTAGCGGCGACAATGAGCAGTTCTTC.